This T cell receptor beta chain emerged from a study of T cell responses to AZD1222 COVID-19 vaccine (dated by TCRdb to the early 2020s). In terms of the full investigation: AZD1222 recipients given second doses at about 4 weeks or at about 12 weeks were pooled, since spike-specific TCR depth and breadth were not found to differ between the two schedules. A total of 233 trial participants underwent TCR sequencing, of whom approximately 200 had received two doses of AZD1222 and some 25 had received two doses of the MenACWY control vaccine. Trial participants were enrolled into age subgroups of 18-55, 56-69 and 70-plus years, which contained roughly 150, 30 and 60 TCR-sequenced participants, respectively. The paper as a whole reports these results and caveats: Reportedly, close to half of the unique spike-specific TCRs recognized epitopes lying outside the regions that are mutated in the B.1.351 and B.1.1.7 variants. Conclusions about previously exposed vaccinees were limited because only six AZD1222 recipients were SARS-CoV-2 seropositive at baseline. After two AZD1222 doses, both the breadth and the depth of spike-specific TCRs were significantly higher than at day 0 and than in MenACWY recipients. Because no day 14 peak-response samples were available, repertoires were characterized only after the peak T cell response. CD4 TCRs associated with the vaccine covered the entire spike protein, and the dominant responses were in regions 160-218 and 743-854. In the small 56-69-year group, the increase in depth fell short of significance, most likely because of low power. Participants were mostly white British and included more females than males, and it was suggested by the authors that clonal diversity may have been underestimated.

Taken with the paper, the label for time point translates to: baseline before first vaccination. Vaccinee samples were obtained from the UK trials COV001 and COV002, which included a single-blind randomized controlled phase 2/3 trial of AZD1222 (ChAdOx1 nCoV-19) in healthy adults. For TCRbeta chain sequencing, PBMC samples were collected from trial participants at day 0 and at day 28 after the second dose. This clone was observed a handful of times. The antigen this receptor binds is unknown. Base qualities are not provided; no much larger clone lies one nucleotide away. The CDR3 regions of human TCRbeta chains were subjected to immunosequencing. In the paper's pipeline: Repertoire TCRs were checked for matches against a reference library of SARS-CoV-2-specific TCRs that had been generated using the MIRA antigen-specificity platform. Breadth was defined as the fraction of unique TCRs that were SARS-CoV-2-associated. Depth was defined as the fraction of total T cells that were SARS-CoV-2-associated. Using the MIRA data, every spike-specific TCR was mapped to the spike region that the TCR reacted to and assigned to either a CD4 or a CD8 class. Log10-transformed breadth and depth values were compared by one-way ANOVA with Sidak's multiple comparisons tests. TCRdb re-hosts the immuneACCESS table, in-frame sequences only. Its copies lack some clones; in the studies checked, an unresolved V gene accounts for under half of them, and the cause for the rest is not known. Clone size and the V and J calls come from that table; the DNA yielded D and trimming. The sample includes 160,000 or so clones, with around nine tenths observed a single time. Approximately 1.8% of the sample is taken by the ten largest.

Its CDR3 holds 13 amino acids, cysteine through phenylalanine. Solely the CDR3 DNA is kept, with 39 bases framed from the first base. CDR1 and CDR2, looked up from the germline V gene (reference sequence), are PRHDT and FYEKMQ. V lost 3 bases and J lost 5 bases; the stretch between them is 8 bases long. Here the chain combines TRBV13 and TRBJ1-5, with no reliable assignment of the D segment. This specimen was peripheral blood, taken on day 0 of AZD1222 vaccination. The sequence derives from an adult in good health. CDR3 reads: CASSFGLDQPQHF. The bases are TGTGCCAGCAGCTTCGGTTTGGATCAGCCCCAGCATTTT.